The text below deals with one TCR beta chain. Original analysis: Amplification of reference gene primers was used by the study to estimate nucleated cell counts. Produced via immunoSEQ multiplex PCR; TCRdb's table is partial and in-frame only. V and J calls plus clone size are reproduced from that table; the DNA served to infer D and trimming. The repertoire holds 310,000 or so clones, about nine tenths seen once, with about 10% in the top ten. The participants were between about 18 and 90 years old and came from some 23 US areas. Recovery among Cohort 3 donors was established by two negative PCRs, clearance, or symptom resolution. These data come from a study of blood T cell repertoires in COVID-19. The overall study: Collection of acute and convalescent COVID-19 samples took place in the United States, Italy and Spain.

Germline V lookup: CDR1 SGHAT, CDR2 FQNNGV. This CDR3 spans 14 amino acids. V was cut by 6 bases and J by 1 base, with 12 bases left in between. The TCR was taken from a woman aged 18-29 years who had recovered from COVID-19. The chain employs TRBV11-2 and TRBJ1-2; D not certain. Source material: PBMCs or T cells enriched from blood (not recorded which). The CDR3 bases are TGTGCCAGCAGTGTTAGAACCGATAACTATGGCTACACCTTC. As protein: CASSVRTDNYGYTF.